Listed below are T cell receptor beta chains from one sample, sequenced in a study of blood T cell repertoires in COVID-19. Measured with immunoSEQ multiplex PCR; TCRdb has only the in-frame clones, and not every one. Of 400,000 to 500,000 clones listed, approximately 87% are singletons. The specimen was PBMCs or T cells enriched from blood (not recorded which). All receptors come from a woman aged 40 to 50 who had recovered from COVID-19. Both conserved end residues are part of each CDR3. The order of the fields is D gene, clone size, J gene, V gene, CDR3 protein, CDR3 DNA. A D gene is named only where the DNA matches it firmly. Size is stated for part of the rows, as once, few or many counts, or as a class when the clone is expanded.

d_call: .
clone_size: .
j_call: TRBJ2-1
v_call: TRBV19
cdr3_aa: CASSILLRGAAYNEQFF
cdr3_nt: TGTGCCAGTAGTATACTCCTTCGGGGGGCGGCATACAATGAGCAGTTCTTC

d_call: TRBD2
clone_size: few
j_call: TRBJ2-1
v_call: TRBV6-6
cdr3_aa: CASSPGAAGGHYNEQFF
cdr3_nt: TGTGCCAGCAGTCCGGGCGCCGCGGGAGGCCACTACAATGAGCAGTTCTTC

d_call: .
clone_size: .
j_call: TRBJ1-3
v_call: TRBV27
cdr3_aa: CASSLLAGPSGNTIYF
cdr3_nt: TGTGCCAGCAGTTTATTGGCGGGCCCCTCTGGAAACACCATATATTTT

d_call: TRBD1
clone_size: .
j_call: TRBJ2-1
v_call: TRBV9
cdr3_aa: CASSAPGTGTNEQFF
cdr3_nt: TGTGCCAGCAGCGCCCCCGGGACAGGTACCAATGAGCAGTTCTTC

d_call: .
clone_size: .
j_call: TRBJ1-1
v_call: TRBV19
cdr3_aa: CASSIDPPGRTEAFF
cdr3_nt: TGTGCCAGTAGTATAGACCCCCCGGGTAGGACTGAAGCTTTCTTT

d_call: TRBD2
clone_size: .
j_call: TRBJ2-7
v_call: TRBV18
cdr3_aa: CASSLGLAGALEQYF
cdr3_nt: TGTGCCAGCTCCCTGGGACTAGCGGGAGCCCTGGAGCAGTACTTC

d_call: TRBD1
clone_size: many
j_call: TRBJ2-2
v_call: TRBV24-1
cdr3_aa: CATSDPGGPNTGELFF
cdr3_nt: TGTGCCACCAGTGATCCAGGGGGTCCGAACACCGGGGAGCTGTTTTTT

d_call: TRBD1
clone_size: .
j_call: TRBJ1-2
v_call: TRBV28
cdr3_aa: CASSYTDRGPYYGYTF
cdr3_nt: TGTGCCAGCAGTTACACCGACAGGGGGCCTTACTATGGCTACACCTTC

d_call: .
clone_size: .
j_call: TRBJ1-2
v_call: TRBV10-2
cdr3_aa: CASSESMVSTFRGYTF
cdr3_nt: TGCGCCAGCAGTGAGTCGATGGTGAGCACGTTTCGGGGCTACACCTTC

d_call: TRBD1
clone_size: once
j_call: TRBJ1-5
v_call: TRBV5-1
cdr3_aa: CASSGGQSGQPQHF
cdr3_nt: TGCGCCAGCAGCGGGGGACAGTCGGGTCAGCCCCAGCATTTT

d_call: .
clone_size: .
j_call: TRBJ1-6
v_call: TRBV20-1
cdr3_aa: CSASTGPYNSPLHF
cdr3_nt: TGCAGTGCTAGTACAGGCCCCTATAATTCACCCCTCCACTTT

d_call: TRBD1
clone_size: .
j_call: TRBJ1-1
v_call: TRBV12-5
cdr3_aa: CASGPDRVRAFF
cdr3_nt: TGTGCTAGTGGGCCTGACAGGGTGAGAGCTTTCTTT

d_call: .
clone_size: .
j_call: TRBJ2-3
v_call: TRBV5-4
cdr3_aa: CASSGVGSRADTQYF
cdr3_nt: TGTGCCAGCAGCGGGGTAGGGAGTAGAGCAGATACGCAGTATTTT

d_call: TRBD1
clone_size: once
j_call: TRBJ1-1
v_call: TRBV5-1
cdr3_aa: CASSQGADTEAFF
cdr3_nt: TGCGCCAGTTCCCAGGGGGCCGACACTGAAGCTTTCTTT

d_call: TRBD2
clone_size: once
j_call: TRBJ2-2
v_call: TRBV11-2
cdr3_aa: CASSLVAASGLRYSGELFF
cdr3_nt: TGTGCCAGCAGCTTAGTGGCGGCTAGCGGGCTCCGGTATAGCGGGGAGCTGTTTTTT

d_call: .
clone_size: .
j_call: TRBJ1-5
v_call: TRBV7-9
cdr3_aa: CASSLGVGGMQPQHF
cdr3_nt: TGTGCCAGCAGCTTAGGTGTTGGGGGGATGCAGCCCCAGCATTTT

d_call: TRBD1
clone_size: few
j_call: TRBJ2-7
v_call: TRBV29-1
cdr3_aa: CSVLTGFEQYF
cdr3_nt: TGCAGCGTCTTGACAGGGTTCGAGCAGTACTTC

d_call: .
clone_size: .
j_call: TRBJ2-3
v_call: TRBV4-1
cdr3_aa: CASSQAGGTDTQYF
cdr3_nt: TGCGCCAGCAGCCAAGCGGGAGGCACAGATACGCAGTATTTT

d_call: TRBD1
clone_size: .
j_call: TRBJ2-1
v_call: TRBV6-5
cdr3_aa: CASRIQGASYNEQFF
cdr3_nt: TGTGCCAGCAGAATACAGGGGGCCTCCTACAATGAGCAGTTCTTC

d_call: TRBD2
clone_size: .
j_call: TRBJ2-5
v_call: TRBV5-4
cdr3_aa: CASSPRTSGRNQETQYF
cdr3_nt: TGTGCCAGCAGCCCCAGGACTAGCGGGAGGAACCAAGAGACCCAGTACTTC

d_call: TRBD1
clone_size: .
j_call: TRBJ1-1
v_call: TRBV6-2/TRBV6-3
cdr3_aa: CASSPGTGAGGTEAFF
cdr3_nt: TGTGCCAGCAGCCCGGGGACAGGGGCCGGTGGGACTGAAGCTTTCTTT

d_call: .
clone_size: .
j_call: TRBJ1-2
v_call: TRBV5-6
cdr3_aa: CASSFPEGPGYGYTF
cdr3_nt: TGTGCCAGCAGCTTTCCCGAGGGCCCTGGGTATGGCTACACCTTC

d_call: TRBD2
clone_size: many
j_call: TRBJ2-1
v_call: TRBV7-8
cdr3_aa: CASSLGLAGNEQFF
cdr3_nt: TGTGCCAGCAGCTTAGGACTAGCGGGGAATGAGCAGTTCTTC

d_call: TRBD2
clone_size: .
j_call: TRBJ2-1
v_call: TRBV19
cdr3_aa: CASSLALAVPYNEQFF
cdr3_nt: TGTGCCAGTAGCCTAGCCCTAGCGGTCCCATACAATGAGCAGTTCTTC

d_call: TRBD1
clone_size: .
j_call: TRBJ1-5
v_call: TRBV19
cdr3_aa: CASAGQGGYSGNQPQHF
cdr3_nt: TGTGCCAGTGCCGGACAGGGGGGATATAGTGGGAATCAGCCCCAGCATTTT

d_call: .
clone_size: .
j_call: TRBJ1-5
v_call: TRBV5-1
cdr3_aa: CASSLAGPDWQPQHF
cdr3_nt: TGCGCCAGCAGCTTGGCCGGTCCGGACTGGCAGCCCCAGCATTTT

d_call: .
clone_size: .
j_call: TRBJ1-2
v_call: TRBV4-3
cdr3_aa: CASSQDASGAINYGYTF
cdr3_nt: TGCGCCAGCAGCCAAGACGCCTCAGGGGCTATTAACTATGGCTACACCTTC

d_call: .
clone_size: .
j_call: TRBJ1-3
v_call: TRBV28
cdr3_aa: CASESGAGNTIYF
cdr3_nt: TGTGCCTCCGAATCAGGGGCTGGAAACACCATATATTTT

d_call: .
clone_size: .
j_call: TRBJ2-1
v_call: TRBV6-2/TRBV6-3
cdr3_aa: CASSIQSARFF
cdr3_nt: TGTGCCAGCAGTATCCAATCCGCGCGGTTCTTC

d_call: TRBD2
clone_size: .
j_call: TRBJ2-7
v_call: TRBV9
cdr3_aa: CASSTRGAPYEQYF
cdr3_nt: TGTGCCAGCAGCACGCGGGGGGCCCCCTACGAGCAGTACTTC

d_call: .
clone_size: .
j_call: TRBJ2-7
v_call: TRBV7-9
cdr3_aa: CASSRGHYEQYF
cdr3_nt: TGTGCCAGCAGCCGAGGACATTACGAGCAGTACTTC

d_call: .
clone_size: .
j_call: TRBJ1-1
v_call: TRBV4-1
cdr3_aa: CASSQVRGTREMNTEAFF
cdr3_nt: TGCGCCAGCAGCCAAGTTCGGGGGACCAGGGAGATGAACACTGAAGCTTTCTTT

d_call: .
clone_size: .
j_call: TRBJ1-2
v_call: TRBV19
cdr3_aa: CASSPGFNGYTF
cdr3_nt: TGTGCCAGTAGCCCAGGGTTTAATGGCTACACCTTC

d_call: TRBD1
clone_size: .
j_call: TRBJ1-2
v_call: TRBV11-2
cdr3_aa: CASSPGQANYGYTF
cdr3_nt: TGTGCCAGCAGCCCAGGACAGGCTAACTATGGCTACACCTTC

d_call: TRBD1
clone_size: .
j_call: TRBJ1-1
v_call: TRBV6-5
cdr3_aa: CASRTGQGAAVFF
cdr3_nt: TGTGCCAGCAGAACAGGACAGGGGGCTGCAGTTTTCTTT

d_call: TRBD2
clone_size: .
j_call: TRBJ2-2
v_call: TRBV27
cdr3_aa: CASRISGTSGTGELFF
cdr3_nt: TGTGCCAGCAGGATATCCGGGACTAGCGGCACCGGGGAGCTGTTTTTT

d_call: TRBD2
clone_size: .
j_call: TRBJ2-1
v_call: TRBV27
cdr3_aa: CASSLFPSGIGNEQFF
cdr3_nt: TGTGCCAGCAGTTTATTTCCTAGCGGGATTGGTAATGAGCAGTTCTTC

d_call: TRBD2
clone_size: .
j_call: TRBJ2-7
v_call: TRBV6-2/TRBV6-3
cdr3_aa: CASSPLGTSGYYEQYF
cdr3_nt: TGTGCCAGCAGTCCCTTGGGAACTAGCGGATACTACGAGCAGTACTTC

d_call: .
clone_size: .
j_call: TRBJ2-5
v_call: TRBV13
cdr3_aa: CASSLNPKETQYF
cdr3_nt: TGTGCCAGCAGCCTAAACCCCAAGGAGACCCAGTACTTC

d_call: .
clone_size: .
j_call: TRBJ1-2
v_call: TRBV12-3/TRBV12-4
cdr3_aa: CASTRGGRRGYTF
cdr3_nt: TGTGCCAGCACCCGGGGGGGGAGACGTGGCTACACCTTC

d_call: .
clone_size: once
j_call: TRBJ2-5
v_call: TRBV6-6
cdr3_aa: CASSYSTTLARETQYF
cdr3_nt: TGTGCCAGCAGTTACTCAACTACACTAGCTCGTGAGACCCAGTACTTC

d_call: .
clone_size: .
j_call: TRBJ1-1
v_call: TRBV11-2
cdr3_aa: CASSLFLGQAEAFF
cdr3_nt: TGTGCCAGCAGCTTATTCTTGGGGCAAGCAGAAGCTTTCTTT

d_call: TRBD1
clone_size: .
j_call: TRBJ2-6
v_call: TRBV30
cdr3_aa: CAWSTGQGSSGANVLTF
cdr3_nt: TGTGCCTGGAGTACGGGACAGGGGAGTTCGGGGGCCAACGTCCTGACTTTC

d_call: .
clone_size: .
j_call: TRBJ1-6
v_call: TRBV2
cdr3_aa: CASSESVNSPLHF
cdr3_nt: TGTGCCAGCAGTGAATCAGTTAATTCACCCCTCCACTTT

d_call: TRBD1
clone_size: once
j_call: TRBJ1-4
v_call: TRBV5-1
cdr3_aa: CASSLVGPGQGSEKLFF
cdr3_nt: TGCGCCAGCAGCTTGGTTGGGCCGGGACAGGGCAGTGAAAAACTGTTTTTT

d_call: TRBD2
clone_size: .
j_call: TRBJ2-1
v_call: TRBV2
cdr3_aa: CASSRLAGGMEQFF
cdr3_nt: TGTGCCAGCAGTCGACTAGCGGGAGGCATGGAGCAGTTCTTC

d_call: TRBD2
clone_size: once
j_call: TRBJ2-1
v_call: TRBV13
cdr3_aa: CASSSTLAGGPYEQFF
cdr3_nt: TGTGCCAGCAGCTCTACCCTAGCGGGAGGGCCCTATGAGCAGTTCTTC

d_call: .
clone_size: .
j_call: TRBJ1-1
v_call: TRBV5-1
cdr3_aa: CASSLGRGRGMNTEAFF
cdr3_nt: TGCGCCAGCAGCTTGGGCAGGGGAAGGGGGATGAACACTGAAGCTTTCTTT

d_call: TRBD1
clone_size: once
j_call: TRBJ2-7
v_call: TRBV29-1
cdr3_aa: CSVEDAGTGNYEQYF
cdr3_nt: TGCAGCGTTGAAGATGCCGGGACAGGGAACTACGAGCAGTACTTC

d_call: .
clone_size: .
j_call: TRBJ2-1
v_call: TRBV6-4
cdr3_aa: CASSEWEAHNEQFF
cdr3_nt: TGTGCCAGCAGTGAATGGGAGGCCCACAATGAGCAGTTCTTC

d_call: .
clone_size: .
j_call: TRBJ2-5
v_call: TRBV11-2
cdr3_aa: CASSYTGNREETQYF
cdr3_nt: TGTGCCAGCAGTTACACCGGCAACAGGGAAGAGACCCAGTACTTC

d_call: TRBD1
clone_size: .
j_call: TRBJ2-2
v_call: TRBV24-1
cdr3_aa: CATRQGANGELFF
cdr3_nt: TGTGCCACCAGACAGGGGGCTAACGGGGAGCTGTTTTTT

d_call: .
clone_size: .
j_call: TRBJ1-1
v_call: TRBV18
cdr3_aa: CASSTGGVEAFF
cdr3_nt: TGTGCCAGCTCCACGGGGGGAGTTGAAGCTTTCTTT

d_call: .
clone_size: .
j_call: TRBJ1-4
v_call: TRBV11-3
cdr3_aa: CASSLPGGGHEKLFF
cdr3_nt: TGTGCCAGCAGCTTACCCGGGGGTGGACATGAAAAACTGTTTTTT

d_call: .
clone_size: .
j_call: TRBJ2-2
v_call: TRBV12-5
cdr3_aa: CASGFGINTGELFF
cdr3_nt: TGTGCTAGTGGTTTCGGGATCAACACCGGGGAGCTGTTTTTT

d_call: .
clone_size: .
j_call: TRBJ2-1
v_call: TRBV18
cdr3_aa: CASSPQGVVSSYNEQFF
cdr3_nt: TGTGCCAGCTCACCACAAGGGGTCGTGAGCTCCTACAATGAGCAGTTCTTC

d_call: TRBD1
clone_size: .
j_call: TRBJ2-7
v_call: TRBV28
cdr3_aa: CASNDRAREQYF
cdr3_nt: TGTGCCAGCAACGACAGGGCGAGGGAGCAGTACTTC

d_call: .
clone_size: .
j_call: TRBJ2-7
v_call: TRBV21-1
cdr3_aa: CASSNLSDNYQRSSYEQYF
cdr3_nt: TGTGCCAGCAGCAATCTCTCAGATAACTACCAAAGAAGCTCCTACGAGCAGTACTTC

d_call: TRBD1
clone_size: .
j_call: TRBJ2-3
v_call: TRBV24-1
cdr3_aa: CATSDVPGQGPDTQYF
cdr3_nt: TGTGCCACCAGTGATGTCCCGGGACAGGGGCCAGATACGCAGTATTTT